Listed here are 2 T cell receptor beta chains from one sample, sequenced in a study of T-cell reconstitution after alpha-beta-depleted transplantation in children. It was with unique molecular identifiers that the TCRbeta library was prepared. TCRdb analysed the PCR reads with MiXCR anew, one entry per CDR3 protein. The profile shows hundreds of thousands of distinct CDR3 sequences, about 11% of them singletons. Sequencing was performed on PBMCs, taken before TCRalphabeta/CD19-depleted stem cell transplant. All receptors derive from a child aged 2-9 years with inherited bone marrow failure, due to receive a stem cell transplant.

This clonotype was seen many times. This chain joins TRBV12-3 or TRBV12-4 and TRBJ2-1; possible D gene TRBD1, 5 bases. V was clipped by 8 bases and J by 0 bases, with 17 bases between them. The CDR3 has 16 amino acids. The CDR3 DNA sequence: TGTGCCAGCCTATCAACTCAGGGTAGCTCCTACAATGAGCAGTTCTTC. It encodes CASLSTQGSSYNEQFF.

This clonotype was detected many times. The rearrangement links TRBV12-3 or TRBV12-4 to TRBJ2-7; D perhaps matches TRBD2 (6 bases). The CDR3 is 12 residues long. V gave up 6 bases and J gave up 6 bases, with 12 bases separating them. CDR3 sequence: CASSSIGGEQYF. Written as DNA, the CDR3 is TGTGCCAGCAGCTCGATCGGGGGCGAGCAGTACTTC.